The 22 T cell receptor beta chains presented below share a single source sample, sequenced in a study of beta chain features in type 1 diabetes. Sequencing targeted expressed TCRB transcripts, as all isolated RNA had been reverse transcribed. Repertoires were generated with immunoSEQ multiplex PCR, while TCRdb's copy carries only in-frame clones and drops some. This table holds approximately 250,000 clones, 9.6% found once. Sequencing was done on a sample of naive CD4+ T cells from blood. Receptors originate from a woman aged 18-29 years in good health.

This clone was detected a few times. The chain is built from TRBV29-1 and TRBJ1-2; D not resolved. From germline, CDR1 is SQVTM and CDR2 ANQGSEA. V was trimmed by 4 bases and J by 2 bases, leaving 11 bases between them. The CDR3 totals 13 residues. CDR3 sequence reads: CSVALGSNYGYTF. Written as DNA, the CDR3 is TGCAGCGTTGCGCTGGGCAGCAACTATGGCTACACCTTC.

The table lists this clone with a few counts. This chain uses TRBV5-1 with TRBJ2-3, with D possibly matching TRBD2 (6 bases). V was shortened by 4 bases and J by 3 bases, with 12 bases between the two germline ends. This CDR3 is 14 amino acids long. Germline CDR1 SGHRS, CDR2 YFSETQ. The CDR3 sequence: CASSLGLNTDTQYF. As DNA, the CDR3 is TGCGCCAGCAGCCTGGGACTTAATACAGATACGCAGTATTTT.

The chain has TRBV30 and TRBJ1-1; TRBD1 might be the D (5 bases). V was cut by 3 bases and J by 0 bases, with 8 bases left in between. Looked up from germline, CDR1 is GTSNPN and CDR2 is SVGIG (reference sequence). The CDR3 spans 13 residues. CDR3 sequence reads: CAWRGHLNTEAFF. CDR3 in DNA: TGTGCCTGGAGAGGACACTTGAACACTGAAGCTTTCTTT.

This clone has just a few counts. The rearrangement links TRBV18 to TRBJ2-1; D is uncertain. Germline CDR1 is KGHSH and CDR2 is LQKENI. The CDR3 spans 19 residues. Trimming left V 3 bases short and J 0 bases short, with 21 bases between. The CDR3 is CASSPLRQGDLTSYNEQFF. The CDR3 nucleotides read TGTGCCAGCTCACCTTTACGGCAAGGAGATCTCACCTCCTACAATGAGCAGTTCTTC.

The V call is TRBV5-1, the J call TRBJ2-7, with 9 positions matching TRBD1. This CDR3 is 14 amino acids long. Germline trimming cut 4 bases from V and 2 bases from J; bases unmatched to any gene: 4. Germline assignment: CDR1 SGHRS and CDR2 YFSETQ. Here the CDR3 DNA reads TGCGCCAGCAGCAAGGGACAGGGCGCCTACGAGCAGTACTTC. Encoded protein: CASSKGQGAYEQYF.

Many counts were recorded for this clone. The rearrangement uses TRBV7-9 and TRBJ1-5; D is uncertain. Trimming pared 5 bases from V and 9 bases from J, leaving 11 bases between. Per germline, CDR1 SEHNR and CDR2 FQNEAQ (reference sequence). The CDR3 consists of 12 residues. CDR3 sequence reads: CASSTESGPQHF. In DNA, the CDR3 is TGTGCCAGCAGCACCGAGAGCGGGCCCCAGCATTTT. Looking up the rest from reference TRBV7-9 and TRBJ1-5 gives the full variable domain: DTGVSQNPRHKITKRGQNVTFRCDPISEHNRLYWYRQTLGQGPEFLTYFQNEAQLEKSRLLSDRFSAERPKGSFSTLEIQRTEQGDSAMYLCASSTESGPQHFGDGTRLSIL.

The CDR3 loop is CASSLTAGTPTYEQYF. In DNA, the CDR3 is TGTGCCAGCAGCCTAACAGCGGGAACCCCAACCTACGAGCAGTACTTC. The genes are TRBV14 and TRBJ2-7; the match to TRBD2 covers 7 bases. Germline CDR1 and CDR2: SGHDN and FVKESK. This CDR3 has 16 amino acids. Trimming cost V 4 bases and J 2 bases; bases outside gene matches: 11.

This CDR3 reads CASSARMNTEAFF. CDR3 in DNA: TGTGCCAGCAGTGCCAGGATGAACACTGAAGCTTTCTTT. The gene calls are TRBV2 and TRBJ1-1, with D unclear. This CDR3 is 13 amino acids long. The V end was cut by 4 bases, the J end by 0 bases, with 6 bases between. Germline CDR1 SNHLY, CDR2 FYNNEI.

This clone was seen only a few times. The rearrangement uses TRBV6-1 and TRBJ2-1; TRBD1 matches at 11 bases. V lost 4 bases and J lost 7; bases outside the gene matches: 12. The CDR3 is 17 amino acids. Germline V gene lookup returns CDR1 MNHNS and CDR2 SASEGT. CDR3 in amino acids: CASSAPGTGGRLNEQFF. The CDR3 DNA sequence: TGTGCCAGCAGTGCCCCGGGGACAGGGGGGAGGTTGAATGAGCAGTTCTTC.

This clone was seen more than once but under ten times. The rearrangement uses TRBV7-9 and TRBJ2-7; TRBD1 aligns across 9 bases. CDR3 length: 14 residues. CDR1 is SEHNR and CDR2 is FQNEAQ in the germline V gene (reference sequence). Trimming removed 1 base from V and 5 bases from J; junction bases left unmatched: 3. As DNA, the CDR3 is TGTGCCAGCAGCTTAGAGGGGACAGGGCACGAGCAGTACTTC. Its protein is CASSLEGTGHEQYF.

The V and J genes are TRBV5-6 and TRBJ1-4; no firm D call. CDR3 size: 15 residues. CDR1 is SGHDT and CDR2 is YYEEEE in the germline V gene. Between the trimmed V and J ends, which lost 4 bases and 2 bases, there was a span of 12 bases. CDR3 sequence (DNA): TGTGCCAGCAGCCTCGCGGGGATTACTAATGAAAAACTGTTTTTT. Amino acids: CASSLAGITNEKLFF. Complete variable domain (other parts from reference TRBV5-6 and TRBJ1-4): DAGVTQSPTHLIKTRGQQVTLRCSPKSGHDTVSWYQQALGQGPQFIFQYYEEEERQRGNFPDRFSGHQFPNYSSELNVNALLLGDSALYLCASSLAGITNEKLFFGSGTQLSVL.

V is TRBV5-4 and J is TRBJ2-7, with TRBD2 matching over 12 bases. This CDR3 is built from 15 residues. Trimming at V came to 0 bases and at J to 3 bases, leaving 1 base not matched to a gene. Per the germline V gene, CDR1 is SGHNT and CDR2 is YYREEE (reference sequence). The CDR3 DNA sequence: TGTGCCAGCAGCTTGGAGACTAGCGGGAGCTACGAGCAGTACTTC. It translates to CASSLETSGSYEQYF.

In this sample, this clone turned up a few times. The chain links TRBV5-1 to TRBJ1-5; TRBD1 aligns across 7 bases. The V gene's germline CDR1 is SGHRS and CDR2 YFSETQ. The junction had 3 bases not matched to a gene; V was cut back by 4 bases and J by 5 bases. The CDR3 has 13 amino acids. CDR3 sequence: CASSRGQDQPQHF. The DNA of the CDR3 is TGCGCCAGCAGCCGAGGACAGGATCAGCCCCAGCATTTT.

This chain links TRBV18 with TRBJ1-6; D remains unclear. From germline, CDR1 is KGHSH and CDR2 LQKENI. The ends were cut back, 3 bases at V and 18 bases at J, with 15 bases in the middle. The CDR3 contains 12 residues. The CDR3 nucleotides are TGTGCCAGCTCACCCCCCCGCGAACGCCCCCACTTT. It encodes CASSPPRERPHF.

This clone was observed a few times. V is TRBV6-6 and J is TRBJ1-2; 10 bases line up with TRBD1. Germline values: CDR1 MNHNY, CDR2 SVGAGI (reference sequence). The CDR3 runs 15 residues. After removal of 5 bases from V and 4 bases from J, the junction contained 7 bases not matched to a gene. The CDR3 bases are TGTGCCAGCAGTGACGACAGGGGGCCCTTCTATGGCTACACCTTC. The encoded protein is CASSDDRGPFYGYTF.

The chain carries TRBV5-6 and TRBJ1-4; 7 bases fit TRBD1. Germline values: CDR1 SGHDT, CDR2 YYEEEE. The CDR3 totals 12 residues. J lost 15 bases, V lost 2 bases, and 7 bases had no gene match. CDR3 nucleotide sequence: TGTGCCAGCAGCTTACCGACAGGGTGGATGTTTTTT. Amino acid sequence: CASSLPTGWMFF.

In this sample, this clone turned up a few times. This chain links TRBV10-3 with TRBJ2-5, with 9 bases that match TRBD2. The CDR3 is 14 amino acids. The germline gives CDR1 ENHRY, CDR2 SYGVKD. The V and J ends lost 7 bases and 2 bases, in that order; junction bases with no gene match: 5. The CDR3 sequence is CAIKAAGGQETQYF. DNA for the CDR3: TGTGCCATCAAAGCAGCGGGAGGTCAAGAGACCCAGTACTTC.

J is TRBJ2-3 and V is TRBV19; 13 nucleotides align to TRBD2. Germline assignment: CDR1 LNHDA and CDR2 SQIVND (reference sequence). The length of the CDR3 is 17 residues. V lost 1 base and J lost 11; bases outside the gene matches: 12. CDR3 in DNA: TGTGCCAGTAGTATAGTTCCCCCTACCGGGACTAGCGGGGAGCAGTATTTT. Its translation: CASSIVPPTGTSGEQYF. The full variable domain, with the rest looked up from reference TRBV19 and TRBJ2-3, is DGGITQSPKYLFRKEGQNVTLSCEQNLNHDAMYWYRQDPGQGLRLIYYSQIVNDFQKGDIAEGYSVSREKKESFPLTVTSAQKNPTAFYLCASSIVPPTGTSGEQYFGPGTRLTVL.

The chain recombines TRBV5-4 with TRBJ2-3; possible D gene TRBD2, 6 bases. The CDR3 covers 17 residues. Germline CDR1 reads SGHNT; CDR2 reads YYREEE (reference sequence). V lost 3 bases, J lost 4 bases, and 21 bases lay in between. The CDR3 DNA reads as TGTGCCAGCAGCTACCCCGGTCGCCAGGGAGGAGCAGATACGCAGTATTTT. The encoded protein is CASSYPGRQGGADTQYF.

This clone has only a few counts. This sequence joins TRBV10-3 and TRBJ1-2; 9 nucleotides match TRBD1. The CDR3 runs 14 residues. The trim removed 10 bases at V and 3 bases at J, leaving 9 bases unmatched. CDR1 and CDR2 (germline): ENHRY, SYGVKD. In DNA form, the CDR3 reads TGTGCCAACCGGGGGACAGGGCAAGACTATGGCTACACCTTC. Amino acid sequence: CANRGTGQDYGYTF.

The chain couples TRBV4-1 to TRBJ1-5; D remains unclear. The germline gives CDR1 MGHRA, CDR2 YSYEKL. The CDR3 length is 15 residues. Trimming cost V 3 bases and J 2 bases, with 11 bases left between them. CDR3: CASSQERVGNQPQHF. Here the CDR3 DNA reads TGCGCCAGCAGCCAGGAGAGGGTTGGCAATCAGCCCCAGCATTTT.

This clone has at least ten counts. This chain links TRBV30 with TRBJ1-5; TRBD1 matches 8 bases. Germline lookup yields CDR1 GTSNPN and CDR2 SVGIG (reference sequence). J lost 4 bases, V lost 7 bases, and 9 bases had no gene match. This CDR3 is 14 amino acids long. CDR3 in DNA: TGTGCCTACCAACAGGGGGACCGAAATCAGCCCCAGCATTTT. This sequence encodes CAYQQGDRNQPQHF.